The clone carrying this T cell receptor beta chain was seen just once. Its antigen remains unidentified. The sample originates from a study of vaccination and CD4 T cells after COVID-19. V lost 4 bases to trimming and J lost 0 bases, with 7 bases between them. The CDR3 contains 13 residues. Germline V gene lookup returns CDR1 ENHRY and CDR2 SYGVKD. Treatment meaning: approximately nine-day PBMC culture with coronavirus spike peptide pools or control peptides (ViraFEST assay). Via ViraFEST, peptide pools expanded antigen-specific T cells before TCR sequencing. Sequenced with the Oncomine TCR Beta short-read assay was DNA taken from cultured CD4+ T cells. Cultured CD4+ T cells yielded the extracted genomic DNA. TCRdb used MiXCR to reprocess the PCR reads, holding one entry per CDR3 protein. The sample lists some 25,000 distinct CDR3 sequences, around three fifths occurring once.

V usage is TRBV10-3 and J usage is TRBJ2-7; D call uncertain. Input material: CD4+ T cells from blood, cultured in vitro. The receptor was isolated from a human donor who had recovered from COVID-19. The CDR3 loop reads CAISGLSSYEQYF. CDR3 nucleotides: TGTGCCATCAGTGGACTGAGCTCCTACGAGCAGTACTTC.